This T cell receptor (beta chain) derives from a study of cytomegalovirus exposure and HLA in healthy donors. Study-level findings and limits: The Asian-associated ancestry cluster reportedly had fewer N-insertions than the 666-donor mean in a later analysis. The HLA-A and HLA-B alleles of most subjects were reportedly predicted accurately from TCR beta sequences.

Concerning this clone: As yet, its antigen is unknown. At one boundary the junction diverges from the germline segment, which might be a read error.

The CDR3 is 15 amino acids. Germline loops: CDR1 SNHLY, CDR2 FYNNEI. Vbeta (60) and Jbeta (13) primers were used in the PCR. Clones were sequenced by immunoSEQ multiplex PCR, and TCRdb holds only the in-frame ones, with some missing. The data hold 90,000 to 150,000 clones, with around 77% observed a single time. Material for sequencing was PBMCs. This clonotype was sampled from a human donor in good health. This chain joins TRBV2 and TRBJ1-3; D uncertain. Here the CDR3 reads CASSAEAGSGSTIYF. The CDR3 bases are TGTGCCAGCAGTGCCGAGGCGGGGTCTGGAAGCACCATATATTTT.